Shown below are 26 T cell receptor beta chains from a single sample sequenced in a study of T cells in Graves' hyperthyroidism and ophthalmopathy. RNA transcripts served as the template for amplifying TCR beta CDR3 regions. The HTBI set primed first-round TCR CDR3 RT-PCR. TCRdb used MiXCR to reprocess the multiplex PCR reads, holding one entry per CDR3 protein. The sample lists some 400,000 distinct CDR3 sequences; approximately 15% were seen once. The specimen sequenced was blood. These receptors were collected from a woman aged 55-69 years with Graves' hyperthyroidism.

The table lists this clonotype with a few counts. The rearrangement joins TRBV5-1 to TRBJ2-3; 7 positions match TRBD2. The CDR3 is made up of 14 amino acids. The germline V gene encodes CDR1 SGHRS and CDR2 YFSETQ. V gave up 6 bases and J gave up 2 bases; unmatched junction bases: 6. CDR3 nucleotide sequence: TGCGCCAGCACTTCAGCGGGGACCACAGATACGCAGTATTTT. Translating it yields CASTSAGTTDTQYF.

The table lists this clonotype with a few counts. V is TRBV25-1 and J is TRBJ2-1; 12 positions agree with TRBD2. In germline, CDR1 is MGHDK, CDR2 SYGVNS. Trimming took 5 bases from V and 1 from J; bases not matched to a gene: 12. This CDR3 region has 19 residues. The CDR3 nucleotides are TGTGCCAGCAGTACCTCTTTAGGACTAGCGGGATCTTCCTACAATGAGCAGTTCTTC. Translation: CASSTSLGLAGSSYNEQFF.

This clonotype turned up a few times. This rearrangement joins TRBV28 to TRBJ1-2; D is unclear. Germline CDR1 MDHEN, CDR2 SYDVKM. CDR3 length: 14 amino acids. Trimming removed 5 bases at V and 2 bases at J, with 12 bases between. In DNA form, the CDR3 reads TGTGCCAGCAGTGAATCGGTCAAAAACTATGGCTACACCTTC. Translating gives CASSESVKNYGYTF.

This clonotype showed up many times. The rearrangement links TRBV2 to TRBJ1-4; D remains ambiguous. The CDR3 contains 14 residues. Germline lookup yields CDR1 SNHLY and CDR2 FYNNEI. Trimming took off 2 bases at V and 5 bases at J, with 9 bases between the two ends. The CDR3 protein is CASSESGPNEKLFF. In nucleotides, the CDR3 is TGTGCCAGCAGTGAAAGTGGGCCCAATGAAAAACTGTTTTTT.

This clonotype was counted at least ten times. The rearrangement uses TRBV19 and TRBJ2-3; 14 positions match TRBD2. Trimming cost V 4 bases and J 3 bases; bases outside gene matches: 3. The CDR3 is made up of 16 amino acids. Germline-derived CDR1 and CDR2 are LNHDA and SQIVND (reference sequence). The CDR3 region is CASSTGLAGETDTQYF. CDR3 sequence (DNA): TGTGCCAGTAGTACGGGACTAGCGGGAGAGACAGATACGCAGTATTTT.

This clonotype was seen many times. V usage is TRBV3-1 and J usage is TRBJ2-2, with a possible D match to TRBD1 (5 bases). The V end lost 1 base, the J end lost 6 bases, and 9 bases lay between the germline ends. This CDR3 spans 14 amino acids. Germline V gene lookup returns CDR1 LGHDT and CDR2 YNNKEL (reference sequence). The CDR3 DNA reads as TGTGCCAGCAGCCAAGGGGGCGGCCCCGGGGAGCTGTTTTTT. Its translation: CASSQGGGPGELFF.

This clonotype was seen repeatedly, ten times or more. This chain uses TRBV27 with TRBJ2-3, with D uncertain. This CDR3 is 12 amino acids long. Germline loops: CDR1 MNHEY, CDR2 SMNVEV (reference sequence). The V end was cut by 3 bases, the J end by 6 bases, with 7 bases between. CDR3 amino acids: CASSFLGDTQYF. Here the CDR3 DNA reads TGTGCCAGCAGTTTCCTAGGGGATACGCAGTATTTT.

Remarks on this clonotype: A much larger clone differs from this one at a single base, so this may be a read error. The V and J genes are TRBV29-1 and TRBJ2-7; 8 bases fit TRBD2. The CDR3 covers 13 residues. Germline assignment: CDR1 SQVTM and CDR2 ANQGSEA. The CDR3 nucleotides are TGCAGCGTTGAAGGGACTAGCTTCGGCGAGCAGTGCTTC. Protein product: CSVEGTSFGEQCF.

The rearrangement uses TRBV10-3 and TRBJ2-4; D is possibly TRBD2 (7 bases). CDR3 size: 18 residues. Germline assignment: CDR1 ENHRY and CDR2 SYGVKD. V was shortened by 6 bases and J by 1 base, with 22 bases between the two germline ends. CDR3 sequence: CAIRPGGGSAAAKNIQYF. For the CDR3, the DNA is TGTGCCATCAGGCCTGGGGGGGGCTCCGCCGCGGCCAAAAACATTCAGTACTTC.

This clonotype showed up many times. The rearrangement joins TRBV30 to TRBJ2-5, with no clear D. The length of the CDR3 is 14 residues. Trimming stripped 4 bases from V and 5 bases from J, with 17 bases between. CDR1 and CDR2 (germline): GTSNPN, SVGIG (reference sequence). DNA of the CDR3: TGTGCCTGGACGGGCGGTCCGCGATGGGAGACCCAGTACTTC. This encodes CAWTGGPRWETQYF. The whole variable domain, filled in from reference TRBV30 and TRBJ2-5, reads SQTIHQWPATLVQPVGSPLSLECTVEGTSNPNLYWYRQAAGRGLQLLFYSVGIGQISSEVPQNLSASRPQDRQFILSSKKLLLSDSGFYLCAWTGGPRWETQYFGPGTRLLVL.

Many counts were recorded for this clonotype. This chain uses TRBV2 with TRBJ1-5; D remains ambiguous. V was shortened by 6 bases and J by 0 bases, with 6 bases between the two germline ends. Germline values: CDR1 SNHLY, CDR2 FYNNEI. The CDR3 covers 13 residues. The CDR3 nucleotides are TGTGCCAGCAGCCCTGTTAGCAATCAGCCCCAGCATTTT. This sequence encodes CASSPVSNQPQHF.

The CDR3 DNA follows: TGTGCCAGCAGTACTCTGGACGGAAACCAAGAGACCCAGTACTTC. Protein product: CASSTLDGNQETQYF. J is TRBJ2-5 and V is TRBV27; D uncertain. The CDR3 is 15 amino acids. Per germline, CDR1 MNHEY and CDR2 SMNVEV (reference sequence). Trimming pared 5 bases from V and 0 bases from J, leaving 13 bases between.

A single count supports this clonotype. The chain's CDR3 is CASSKTSGRASDTQYF. CDR3 coding DNA: TGTGCCAGCAGCAAAACTAGCGGGAGGGCCTCAGATACGCAGTATTTT. The J gene is TRBJ2-3, the V gene TRBV28; 13 bases line up with TRBD2. V was clipped by 6 bases and J by 4 bases; unmatched bases: 7. The germline CDR1 and CDR2 sequences are MDHEN and SYDVKM. The CDR3 loop spans 16 amino acids.

This chain links TRBV20-1 with TRBJ1-2; 7 bases agree with TRBD1. V was pared by 6 bases and J by 7 bases, with 17 bases of the junction left unmatched. CDR1 and CDR2 (germline): DFQATT, SNEGSKA (reference sequence). The CDR3 is 15 residues long. The CDR3 region is CSARDRKASMSGYTF. The CDR3 DNA follows: TGCAGTGCAAGGGACAGAAAGGCCTCTATGAGTGGCTACACCTTC.

The V gene is TRBV12-3 or TRBV12-4, the J gene TRBJ2-5; TRBD1 is a possible D gene (6 bases). V was pared by 2 bases and J by 3 bases, with 16 bases between. The length of the CDR3 is 16 residues. The CDR3 sequence is CASSLHSGTLKETQYF. The DNA of the CDR3 is TGTGCCAGCAGTTTACACTCCGGGACACTTAAAGAGACCCAGTACTTC.

This clonotype was observed many times. This chain connects TRBV2 to TRBJ1-4; D is possibly TRBD1 (6 bases). There are 15 residues in the CDR3. CDR1 and CDR2 from the germline V gene are SNHLY and FYNNEI. V lost 0 bases to trimming and J lost 4 bases, with 9 bases between them. For the CDR3, the DNA is TGTGCCAGCAGTGAAGCGACAGGCCGTAATGAAAAACTGTTTTTT. It specifies CASSEATGRNEKLFF.

This clonotype has ten or more counts. This CDR3 is CASSSDTPNTGELFF. The CDR3 nucleotides are TGTGCCAGCTCAAGCGACACGCCGAACACCGGGGAGCTGTTTTTT. V is TRBV18 and J is TRBJ2-2; D is unresolved. This CDR3 has 15 residues. CDR1 is KGHSH and CDR2 is LQKENI in the germline V gene. V shed 5 bases and J shed 0 bases, with 10 bases lying between them.

This clonotype occurred a few times. The rearrangement links TRBV20-1 to TRBJ2-1; no firm D call. CDR1 is DFQATT, CDR2 SNEGSKA, per germline (reference sequence). V lost 2 bases, J lost 0 bases, and 14 bases lay in between. The CDR3 is made up of 16 amino acids. CDR3 DNA: TGCAGTGCTAGAATCTTCGACACGAGCTCCTACAATGAGCAGTTCTTC. It yields the protein CSARIFDTSSYNEQFF.

This clonotype was seen only a few times. The CDR3 protein is CASSKHNYRDGANVLTF. CDR3 in DNA: TGTGCCAGCAGTAAGCATAATTACAGGGACGGGGCCAACGTCCTGACTTTC. The V and J genes are TRBV6-1 and TRBJ2-6, with D perhaps TRBD1 (6 bases). Germline V lookup: CDR1 MNHNS, CDR2 SASEGT. This CDR3 has 17 residues. The V and J ends lost 5 bases and 4 bases respectively, with 18 bases between them.

The table lists this clonotype with many counts. The chain couples TRBV18 to TRBJ1-5, with D unresolved. Trimming took off 2 bases at V and 1 base at J, with 6 bases between the two ends. CDR1 is KGHSH, CDR2 LQKENI, per germline. CDR3 size: 14 residues. The CDR3 loop reads CASSPAKSNQPQHF. CDR3 nucleotides: TGTGCCAGCTCACCAGCAAAGAGCAATCAGCCCCAGCATTTT. Looking up the rest from reference TRBV18 and TRBJ1-5 gives the full variable domain: NAGVMQNPRHLVRRRGQEARLRCSPMKGHSHVYWYRQLPEEGLKFMVYLQKENIIDESGMPKERFSAEFPKEGPSILRIQQVVRGDSAAYFCASSPAKSNQPQHFGDGTRLSIL.

This clonotype was counted at least ten times. J is TRBJ1-5 and V is TRBV6-5, with D possibly matching TRBD1 (6 bases). Trimming took off 0 bases at V and 7 bases at J, with 10 bases between the two ends. This CDR3 contains 14 residues. Germline V gives CDR1 MNHEY, CDR2 SVGAGI. CDR3 loop: CASSYSQGHQPQHF. The CDR3 DNA reads as TGTGCCAGCAGTTACTCTCAGGGGCACCAGCCCCAGCATTTT.

This clonotype was recorded at least ten times. The chain has TRBV29-1 and TRBJ2-7; D is unresolved. The germline V and J ends were trimmed by 3 bases and 0 bases, with 9 bases remaining between them. The CDR3 loop spans 13 amino acids. Germline assignment: CDR1 SQVTM and CDR2 ANQGSEA. CDR3 sequence: CSVDLGSSYEQYF. In nucleotides, the CDR3 is TGCAGCGTTGATTTGGGCAGCTCCTACGAGCAGTACTTC.

This clonotype showed up many times. V and J are TRBV29-1 and TRBJ2-1; 10 nucleotides line up with TRBD2. The junction had 7 bases not matched to a gene; V was cut back by 7 bases and J by 4 bases. From germline, CDR1 is SQVTM and CDR2 ANQGSEA. The CDR3 extends over 14 amino acids. The CDR3 DNA follows: TGCAGCGCTGCGACTAGCGGGCTTTACAATGAGCAGTTCTTC. As protein: CSAATSGLYNEQFF.

In this sample, this clonotype turned up many times. The V and J genes are TRBV6-1 and TRBJ1-2; unclear D gene. Germline V gene data show CDR1 as MNHNS and CDR2 as SASEGT. This CDR3 comprises 16 residues. V lost 6 bases to trimming and J lost 2 bases, with 19 bases between them. Here the CDR3 DNA reads TGTGCCAGCAGAAGGACCCCTCCTAGAAGGAACTATGGCTACACCTTC. This translates into CASRRTPPRRNYGYTF.

V is TRBV28 and J is TRBJ2-2; D gene uncertain. Germline V lookup: CDR1 MDHEN, CDR2 SYDVKM. V was shortened by 7 bases and J by 6 bases, with 12 bases between the two germline ends. The CDR3 totals 13 residues. DNA for the CDR3: TGTGCCAGCACCCCGTTCCAGGCCGGGGAGCTGTTTTTT. Translated: CASTPFQAGELFF.

In this sample, this clonotype turned up many times. The chain joins TRBV11-2 to TRBJ2-2, with 10 positions matching TRBD2. The germline V gene encodes CDR1 SGHAT and CDR2 FQNNGV. The ends lost 4 bases at V and 3 bases at J; junction bases unmatched: 8. The CDR3 has 17 amino acids. The CDR3 sequence: CASSSPSGRGYTGELFF. Written as DNA, the CDR3 is TGTGCCAGCAGCTCCCCTAGCGGGAGAGGGTACACCGGGGAGCTGTTTTTT.